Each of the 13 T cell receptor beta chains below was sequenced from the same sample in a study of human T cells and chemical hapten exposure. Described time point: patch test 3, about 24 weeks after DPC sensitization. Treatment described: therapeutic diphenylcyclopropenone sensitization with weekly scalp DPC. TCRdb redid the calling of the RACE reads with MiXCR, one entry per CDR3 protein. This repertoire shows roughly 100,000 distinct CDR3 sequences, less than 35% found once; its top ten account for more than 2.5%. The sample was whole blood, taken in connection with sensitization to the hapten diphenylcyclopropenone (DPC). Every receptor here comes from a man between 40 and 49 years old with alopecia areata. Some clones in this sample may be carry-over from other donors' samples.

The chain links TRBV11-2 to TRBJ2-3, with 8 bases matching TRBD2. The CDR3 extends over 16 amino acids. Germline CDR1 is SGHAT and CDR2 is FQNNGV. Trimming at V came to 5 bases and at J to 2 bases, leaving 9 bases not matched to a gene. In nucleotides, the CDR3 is TGTGCCAGCAGCGCGTTTGCGGGAGGCTTCACAGATACGCAGTATTTT. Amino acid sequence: CASSAFAGGFTDTQYF.

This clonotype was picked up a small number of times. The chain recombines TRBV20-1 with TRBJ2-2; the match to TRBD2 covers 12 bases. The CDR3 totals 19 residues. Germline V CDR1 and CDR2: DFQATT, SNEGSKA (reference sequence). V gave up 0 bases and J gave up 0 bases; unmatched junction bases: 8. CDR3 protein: CSARDEKLAGGPNTGELFF. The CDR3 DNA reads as TGCAGTGCTAGAGATGAGAAACTAGCGGGAGGACCGAACACCGGGGAGCTGTTTTTT.

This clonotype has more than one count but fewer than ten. The CDR3 nucleotides are TGTGCCAGCAGCTTAATCGTCGGTGGGGCCAACGTCCTGACTTTC. Residues: CASSLIVGGANVLTF. V usage is TRBV7-8 and J usage is TRBJ2-6; D not resolved. The CDR3 is 15 amino acids. Per germline, CDR1 SGHVS and CDR2 FQNEAQ. The germline V and J ends were trimmed by 2 bases and 3 bases, with 8 bases remaining between them.

CDR3 coding DNA: TGTGCCAGCAGTGTTGACAGGGGCACAGATACGCAGTATTTT. Its translation is CASSVDRGTDTQYF. The chain has TRBV6-1 and TRBJ2-3; TRBD1 matches at 7 bases. Germline V CDR1 and CDR2: MNHNS, SASEGT. V shed 4 bases, J shed 1 base, and the junction held 2 bases outside the gene matches. The CDR3 is made up of 14 amino acids.

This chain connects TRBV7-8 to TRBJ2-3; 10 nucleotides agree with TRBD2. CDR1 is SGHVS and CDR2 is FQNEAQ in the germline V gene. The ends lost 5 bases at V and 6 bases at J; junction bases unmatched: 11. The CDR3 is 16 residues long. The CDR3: CASSQPPGLASDTQYF. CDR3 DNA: TGTGCCAGCAGCCAGCCTCCGGGACTAGCGTCGGATACGCAGTATTTT.

The CDR3 protein is CASSSPGLAGPFWCSYEQYV. CDR3 DNA: TGTGCCAGCAGTTCCCCCGGACTAGCGGGTCCTTTCTGGTGCTCCTACGAGCAGTACGTC. This sequence joins TRBV6-6 and TRBJ2-7, with TRBD2 matching 11 bases. Trimming removed 4 bases from V and 0 bases from J; junction bases left unmatched: 17. The CDR3 has 20 amino acids. Germline CDR1 and CDR2: MNHNY and SVGAGI (reference sequence).

The CDR3 DNA reads TGTGCCATCAGTGAAACAGGGGAGGGCTATGGCTACACCTTC. This gives the protein CAISETGEGYGYTF. The chain couples TRBV10-3 to TRBJ1-2, with 7 nucleotides matching TRBD1. Germline CDR1 reads ENHRY; CDR2 reads SYGVKD. This CDR3 has 14 amino acids. V was pared by 3 bases and J by 4 bases, with 5 bases of the junction left unmatched.

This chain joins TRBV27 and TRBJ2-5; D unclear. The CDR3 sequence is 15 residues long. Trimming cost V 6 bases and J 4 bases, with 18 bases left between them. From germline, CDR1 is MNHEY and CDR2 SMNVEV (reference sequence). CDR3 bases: TGTGCCAGCAGACGAAGCGACACCGTTCGAGAGACCCAGTACTTC. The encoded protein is CASRRSDTVRETQYF.

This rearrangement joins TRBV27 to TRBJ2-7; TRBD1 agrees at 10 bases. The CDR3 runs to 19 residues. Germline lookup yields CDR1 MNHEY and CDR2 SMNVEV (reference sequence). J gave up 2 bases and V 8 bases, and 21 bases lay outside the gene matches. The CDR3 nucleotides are TGTGCCAGCCCCGTAACGGGACAGGGGCCACTAAAATTAACCTACGAGCAGTACGTC. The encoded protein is CASPVTGQGPLKLTYEQYV.

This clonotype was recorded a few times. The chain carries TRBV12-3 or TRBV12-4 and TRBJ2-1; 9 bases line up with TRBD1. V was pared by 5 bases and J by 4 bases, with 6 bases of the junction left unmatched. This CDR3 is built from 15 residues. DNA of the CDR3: TGTGCCAGCAGTCCGTGGACAGGGGTTTACAATGAGCAGTTCTTC. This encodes CASSPWTGVYNEQFF.

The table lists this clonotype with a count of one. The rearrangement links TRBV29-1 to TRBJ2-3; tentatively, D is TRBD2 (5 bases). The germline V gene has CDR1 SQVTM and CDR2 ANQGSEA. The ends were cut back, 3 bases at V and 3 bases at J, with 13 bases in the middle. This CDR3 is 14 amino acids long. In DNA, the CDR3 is TGCAGCGTTGAGGTGGGAGAGGTAACAGATACGCAGTATTTT. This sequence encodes CSVEVGEVTDTQYF.

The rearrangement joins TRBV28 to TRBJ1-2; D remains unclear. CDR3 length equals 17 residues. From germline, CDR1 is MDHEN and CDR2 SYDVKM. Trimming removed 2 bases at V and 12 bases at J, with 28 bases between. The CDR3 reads CASSLLGLAIPEQSHTF. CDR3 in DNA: TGTGCCAGCAGTTTACTTGGTCTGGCGATTCCTGAGCAGAGCCACACCTTC.

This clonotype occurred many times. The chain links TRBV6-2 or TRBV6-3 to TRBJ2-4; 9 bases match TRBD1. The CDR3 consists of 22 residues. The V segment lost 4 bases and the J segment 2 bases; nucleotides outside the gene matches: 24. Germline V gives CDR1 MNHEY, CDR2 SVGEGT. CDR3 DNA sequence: TGTGCCAGCAGTTTTCCCTCAGACAGGGGGACGCCTTACGGTTGGTCCAAAAACATTCAGTACTTC. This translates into CASSFPSDRGTPYGWSKNIQYF.